This T cell receptor beta chain was recorded in a study of blood T cells in healthy people across ages. CDR3 length: 13 residues. V shed 7 bases and J shed 7 bases, with 16 bases lying between them. Per germline, CDR1 MNHNY and CDR2 SVGAGI (reference sequence). Then a second PCR, running roughly 6 to 12 cycles, was carried out with a sample-barcoded 5' primer and a J-beta primer mix. From the 5' RACE reads, TCRdb called clonotypes with MiXCR, one entry per CDR3 protein. Among 1.5 million to 2 million distinct CDR3 sequences listed, around half were seen once. Overall study findings and caveats: Roughly linear declines in TCR beta diversity per million T cells occurred with age.

This clonotype was recorded at least ten times. Its matching antigen is unknown. V is TRBV6-6 and J is TRBJ1-2; D is possibly TRBD1 (6 bases). Sequencing was performed on blood. This TCR derives from a middle-aged woman in good health. CDR3 protein: CASTENPGAGYTF. CDR3 bases: TGTGCCAGCACCGAAAATCCGGGGGCTGGCTACACCTTC.